The 19 T cell receptor beta chains listed next were all sequenced from one sample in a study of T cells expressing NK-cell markers. TCRdb processed the 5' RACE reads again and assigns one entry to each CDR3 protein, with no DNA. The sample has almost 450,000 distinct CDR3 sequences. The sample comprised blood T cells: a sorted CD56 or NKG2C T cell subset, CD4+ or CD8+ T cells, or bulk PBMC T cells (not recorded which). Source of these receptors: a woman aged 18 to 75 in good health.

This rearrangement joins TRBV5-1 to TRBJ1-1. The V gene's germline CDR1 is SGHRS and CDR2 YFSETQ. The CDR3 is 15 amino acids. The CDR3 sequence: CASSLALVPGTEAFF.

The chain recombines TRBV15 with TRBJ2-2; TCRdb returns TRBD1, unconfirmable since there is no DNA. Germline CDR1 LNHNV, CDR2 YYDKDF (reference sequence). This CDR3 has 18 residues. CDR3 region: CATSIGGGDRANTGELFF.

The chain is built from TRBV7-8 and TRBJ1-3; TCRdb reports TRBD1, a call that lacks DNA to check it against. There are 16 residues in the CDR3. Germline CDR1 and CDR2: SGHVS and FQNEAQ. CDR3 residues: CASSAKGGLDGNTIYF.

The chain couples TRBV6-1 to TRBJ1-1. There are 13 residues in the CDR3. CDR1 is MNHNS, CDR2 SASEGT, per germline. The CDR3: CASSDVASTEAFF.

The rearrangement links TRBV11-2 to TRBJ1-6; TCRdb's assignment of TRBD1 cannot be checked, as there is no DNA. From germline, CDR1 is SGHAT and CDR2 FQNNGV. The CDR3 covers 15 residues. CDR3 loop: CASSPLGLQNSPLHF.

The V and J genes are TRBV25-1 and TRBJ2-5. The germline gives CDR1 MGHDK, CDR2 SYGVNS. The CDR3 loop spans 12 amino acids. CDR3 sequence reads: CASRFGVETQYF.

The chain is built from TRBV29-1 and TRBJ2-5; TCRdb names TRBD1, which stays unverified in the absence of DNA. Germline-derived CDR1 and CDR2 are SQVTM and ANQGSEA. This CDR3 contains 15 residues. This CDR3 is CSVTTPTVTQETQYF.

The rearrangement joins TRBV29-1 to TRBJ1-3; there is no DNA to check the TCRdb D call of TRBD1. This CDR3 contains 12 residues. Germline CDR1 SQVTM, CDR2 ANQGSEA. This CDR3 is CSTRDTRNTIYF.

The CDR3 region is CASSRPGTAKYEQYF. The chain is built from TRBV11-1 and TRBJ2-7; TCRdb's assignment of TRBD1 cannot be checked, as there is no DNA. This CDR3 spans 15 amino acids. Germline values: CDR1 SGHAT, CDR2 FQDESV (reference sequence).

The V and J genes are TRBV12-3 or TRBV12-4 and TRBJ2-7; TCRdb indicates TRBD1, and absent DNA this call remains unverified. This CDR3 is built from 14 residues. Here the CDR3 reads CASSLKDRGYEQYF.

The chain joins TRBV20-1 to TRBJ2-1. CDR1 DFQATT and CDR2 SNEGSKA come from the germline V gene (reference sequence). CDR3 size: 14 residues. The chain's CDR3 is CSARGKARVDEQFF.

This rearrangement joins TRBV28 to TRBJ1-2. The CDR3 is 11 residues long. The germline V gene has CDR1 MDHEN and CDR2 SYDVKM. CDR3 loop: CASTGLYGYTF.

V is TRBV12-3 or TRBV12-4 and J is TRBJ1-1. The CDR3 is 14 amino acids. CDR3 protein: CASSLTYLGTEAFF.

This chain joins TRBV24-1 and TRBJ1-4; TCRdb's D gene call, TRBD1, goes unchecked for lack of DNA. CDR1 and CDR2 from the germline V gene are KGHDR and SFDVKD. This CDR3 spans 13 amino acids. The CDR3: CATNRAANEKLFF.

The chain employs TRBV28 and TRBJ1-3; TCRdb names TRBD1, which stays unverified in the absence of DNA. This CDR3 comprises 14 residues. CDR1 and CDR2 (germline): MDHEN, SYDVKM. The CDR3: CASRPDSTGNTIYF.

The chain couples TRBV12-3 or TRBV12-4 to TRBJ2-7; without DNA, the TCRdb call of TRBD1 cannot be checked. CDR3 length: 15 amino acids. The CDR3 here is CASTLKGAIAYEQYF.

V is TRBV9 and J is TRBJ2-1; TCRdb returns TRBD2, unconfirmable since there is no DNA. This CDR3 region has 16 residues. Germline lookup yields CDR1 SGDLS and CDR2 YYNGEE. CDR3 sequence reads: CASSAHWRGPGNEQFF.

The V call is TRBV7-2, the J call TRBJ2-5; TCRdb gives TRBD1 as the D gene, but with no DNA this cannot be confirmed. The length of the CDR3 is 14 residues. The germline gives CDR1 SGHTA, CDR2 FQGNSA. This CDR3 reads CASLPGGLGETQYF.

The chain links TRBV6-1 to TRBJ2-3; TCRdb picks TRBD1, but there is no DNA to check that call. CDR1 and CDR2 from the germline V gene are MNHNS and SASEGT. The CDR3 covers 14 residues. CDR3 sequence: CASMAGGGRDTQYF.